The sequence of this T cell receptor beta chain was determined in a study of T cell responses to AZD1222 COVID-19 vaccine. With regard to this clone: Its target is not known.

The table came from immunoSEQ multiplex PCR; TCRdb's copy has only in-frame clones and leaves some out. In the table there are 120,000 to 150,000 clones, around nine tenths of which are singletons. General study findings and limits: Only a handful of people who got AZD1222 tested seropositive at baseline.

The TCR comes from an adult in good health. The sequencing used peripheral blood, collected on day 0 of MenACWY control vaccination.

The CDR3 here is CAISDGQGDQPQHF. CDR3 bases: TGTGCCATCAGTGACGGACAGGGAGATCAGCCCCAGCATTTT. The V and J genes are TRBV10-3 and TRBJ1-5; 8 positions match TRBD1. CDR1 and CDR2 from the germline V gene are ENHRY and SYGVKD. Losses at the gene ends were 3 bases for V and 5 bases for J; bases not matched to a gene: 3. CDR3 size: 14 residues.